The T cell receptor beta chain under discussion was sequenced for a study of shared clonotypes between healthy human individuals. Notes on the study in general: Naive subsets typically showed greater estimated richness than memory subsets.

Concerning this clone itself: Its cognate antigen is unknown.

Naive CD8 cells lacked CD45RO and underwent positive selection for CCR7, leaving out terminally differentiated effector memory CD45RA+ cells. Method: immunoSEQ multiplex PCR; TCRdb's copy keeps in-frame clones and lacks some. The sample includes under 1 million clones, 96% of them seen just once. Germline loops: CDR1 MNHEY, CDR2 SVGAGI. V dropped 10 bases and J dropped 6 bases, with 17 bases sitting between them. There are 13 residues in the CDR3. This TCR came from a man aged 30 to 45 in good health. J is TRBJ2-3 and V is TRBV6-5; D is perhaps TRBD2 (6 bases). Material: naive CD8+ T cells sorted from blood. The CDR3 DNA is TGTGCCACCGGGGACTCGAAGGGGGATACGCAGTATTTT. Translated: CATGDSKGDTQYF.